The rows below give T cell receptor beta chains drawn from one sample of a study of T cells in tuberculosis. Clones were read by immunoSEQ multiplex PCR, and TCRdb kept only the in-frame ones, dropping some. The sample includes 20,000 to 25,000 clones, more than 90% of them seen just once. Sequenced input: PBMCs. These receptors all stem from a donor aged 10 to 29 with latent tuberculosis or without tuberculosis infection. Some clones in this sample may be carry-over from other donors' samples. Both conserved end residues are part of each CDR3. Each record gives: V gene, clone size, CDR3 protein. Clone size appears in some rows only: once, few, many, or a class for an expanded clone.

TRBV9 | NA | CASSADPGGGTDTQYF
TRBV20-1 | NA | CSALQGFF
TRBV19 | few | CASSRGLYNEQFF
TRBV5-6 | NA | CASSLGRGRNEQYF
TRBV5-1 | NA | CASSTTGGPNQPQHF
TRBV7-9 | NA | CASSVASGNTIYF
TRBV19 | NA | CASSMRGIRINEQFF
TRBV7-9 | NA | CASSLDPGLSSYNEQFF
TRBV5-4 | NA | CASSLGTGDTEAFF
TRBV4-3 | NA | CASSQDIPQTGVSGNTIYF
TRBV9 | NA | CASTARGGTRNNEQFF
TRBV2 | NA | CASSGTAAGGYTF
TRBV5-1 | NA | CASSLASGGSLGADTQYF
TRBV19 | NA | CASSQGATGNTIYF